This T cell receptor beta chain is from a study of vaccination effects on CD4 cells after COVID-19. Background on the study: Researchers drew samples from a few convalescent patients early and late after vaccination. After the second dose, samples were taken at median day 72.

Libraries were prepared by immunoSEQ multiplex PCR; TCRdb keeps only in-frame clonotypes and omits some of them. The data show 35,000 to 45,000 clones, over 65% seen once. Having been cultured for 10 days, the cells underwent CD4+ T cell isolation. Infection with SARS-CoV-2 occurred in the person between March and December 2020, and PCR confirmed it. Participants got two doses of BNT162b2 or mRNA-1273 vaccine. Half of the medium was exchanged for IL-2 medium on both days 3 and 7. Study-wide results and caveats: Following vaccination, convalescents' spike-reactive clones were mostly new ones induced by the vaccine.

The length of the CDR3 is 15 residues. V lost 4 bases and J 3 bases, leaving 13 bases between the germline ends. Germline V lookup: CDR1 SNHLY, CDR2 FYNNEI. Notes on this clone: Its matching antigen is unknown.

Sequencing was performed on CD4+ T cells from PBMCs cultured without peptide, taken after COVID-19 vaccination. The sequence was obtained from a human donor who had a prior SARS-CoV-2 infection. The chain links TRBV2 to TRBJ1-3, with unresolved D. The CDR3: CASSVARNLGNTIYF. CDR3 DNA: TGTGCCAGCAGTGTGGCCAGGAACCTTGGAAACACCATATATTTT.